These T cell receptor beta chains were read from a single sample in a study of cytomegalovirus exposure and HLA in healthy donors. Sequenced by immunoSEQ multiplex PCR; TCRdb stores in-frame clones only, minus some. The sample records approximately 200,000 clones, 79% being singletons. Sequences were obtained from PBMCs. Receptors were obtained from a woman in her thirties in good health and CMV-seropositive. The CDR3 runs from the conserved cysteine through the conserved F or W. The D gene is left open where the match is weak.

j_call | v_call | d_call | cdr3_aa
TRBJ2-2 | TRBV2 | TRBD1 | CASSPRQGLSTGELFF
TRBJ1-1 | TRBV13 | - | CASSLMSGEAFF
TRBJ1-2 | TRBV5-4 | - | CASSSDGARGYTF
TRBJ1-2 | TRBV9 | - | CASSQNRENNDGYTF
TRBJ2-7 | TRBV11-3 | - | CASSLDERSYSYEQYF
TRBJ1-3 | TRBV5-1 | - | CASSLIAGSGNTIYF
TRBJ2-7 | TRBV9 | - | CASGTGGSDEQYF
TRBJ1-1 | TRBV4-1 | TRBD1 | CASSHGGDRGGNSEAFF
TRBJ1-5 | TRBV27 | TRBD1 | CASSLTGDNQPQHF
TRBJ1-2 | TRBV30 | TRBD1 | CAWSPGQVYGYTF
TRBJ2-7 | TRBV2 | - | CASTEENRVHEQYF
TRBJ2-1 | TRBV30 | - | CAWSQASYEQFF
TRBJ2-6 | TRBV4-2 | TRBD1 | CASSRRQGKFTGANVLTF
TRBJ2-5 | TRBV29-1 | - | CSVGGEVSEETQYF
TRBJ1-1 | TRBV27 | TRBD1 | CASSFEHPGTGGQEGAFF
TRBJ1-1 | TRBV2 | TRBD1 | CASSLDRDTEAFF
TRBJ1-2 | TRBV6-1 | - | CASSLTGGQSYGYTF
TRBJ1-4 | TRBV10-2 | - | CASSGGGEKLFF
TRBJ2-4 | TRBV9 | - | CASSMTFGEAKNIQYF
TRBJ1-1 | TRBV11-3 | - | CASSLDINTEAFF
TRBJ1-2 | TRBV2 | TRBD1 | CASRGVRDRDGYTF
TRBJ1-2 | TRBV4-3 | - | CASSQGTGGGYGYTF
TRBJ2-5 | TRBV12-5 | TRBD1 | CASGLNRGAQETQYF
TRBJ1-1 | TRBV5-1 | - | CASKVQVSTEAFF
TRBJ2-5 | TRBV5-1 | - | CASSQKTGGETQYF
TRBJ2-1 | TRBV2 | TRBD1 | CASNLRQGAYNEQFF
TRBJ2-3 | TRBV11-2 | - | CASSFYPDTQYF
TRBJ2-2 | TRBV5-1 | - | CASSLVATNTGELFF
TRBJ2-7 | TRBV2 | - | CASSERETIAPYEQYF
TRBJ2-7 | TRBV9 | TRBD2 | CASSARGLAGAREQYF
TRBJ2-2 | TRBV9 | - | CASSVGLAGGELFF
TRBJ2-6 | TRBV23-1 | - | CASSPRVCSGANVLTF
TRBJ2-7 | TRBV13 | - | CASSLGRDEQYF
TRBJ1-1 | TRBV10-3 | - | CAIRDQGHTEAFF
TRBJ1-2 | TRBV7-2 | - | CASSPHVRRRGAYGYTF
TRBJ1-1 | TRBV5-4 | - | CASSDRRVTGREAFF
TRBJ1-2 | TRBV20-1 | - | CSAAQALGYTF
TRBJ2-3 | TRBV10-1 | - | CASSEGQSTDTQYF
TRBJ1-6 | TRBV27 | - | CASRVTQGFYNSPLHF
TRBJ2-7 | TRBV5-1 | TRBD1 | CASSSQSTGASEQYF
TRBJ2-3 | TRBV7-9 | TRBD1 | CASSKGAATDTQYF
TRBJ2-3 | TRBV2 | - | CASNVGGTDTQYF
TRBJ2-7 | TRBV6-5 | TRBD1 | CASSLRGHWSHEQYF
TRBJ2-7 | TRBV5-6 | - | CASSPGLSLSSYEQYF
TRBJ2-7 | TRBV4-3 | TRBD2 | CASSQDLYLAGREDEQYF